The clone carrying this T cell receptor (beta chain) was observed a single time. Its antigen is as yet unknown. PCR used 60 Vbeta primers and 13 Jbeta primers. Sequenced by immunoSEQ multiplex PCR; TCRdb stores in-frame clones only, minus some. The data hold around 150,000 clones, with 75% to 80% observed a single time. Germline loops: CDR1 MDHEN, CDR2 SYDVKM. The V gene end was trimmed by 7 bases and the J gene end by 0 bases; junction bases not matched to a gene: 3. The CDR3 runs to 13 residues. The data originate from a study of cytomegalovirus exposure and HLA in healthy donors. General study findings and limits: For cytomegalovirus status, the classifier reportedly gave diagnoses with high specificity and sensitivity. A missense DCLRE1C variant was associated with V- and J-gene trimming of TCR beta chains in a later analysis, and an independent cohort replicated the association. Most CMV-associated TCR beta chains appeared HLA-restricted in a later analysis. Association of 17,000 or so TCR beta sequences with HLA alleles was found at 0.05 false discovery rate in a later analysis.

The V call is TRBV28, the J call TRBJ2-7; 7 nucleotides match TRBD2. The sequenced sample consisted of PBMCs. This TCR was recovered from a woman in her thirties or forties in good health and CMV-seronegative. The CDR3 DNA reads as TGTGCCAGCAAGCGGGGAAGCTCCTACGAGCAGTACTTC. Translation gives CASKRGSSYEQYF.